These 32 T cell receptor beta chains came from one sample sequenced in a study of shared clonotypes between healthy human individuals. TCRdb's copy holds only in-frame clones and misses some; the assay was immunoSEQ multiplex PCR. The data contain about 460,000 clones, roughly 80% of them singletons. Sequencing was done on a sample of PBMCs. The receptors originated from a middle-aged woman in good health. Some clones in this sample may be carry-over from other donors' samples.

The chain uses TRBV6-1 and TRBJ1-3; D is possibly TRBD1 (5 bases). The CDR3 runs to 16 residues. The V gene lost 4 bases and the J gene lost 4 bases, with 17 bases spanning the gap. The germline gives CDR1 MNHNS, CDR2 SASEGT. The CDR3 reads CASSVSGTLIGNTIYF. CDR3 bases: TGTGCCAGCAGTGTTTCGGGGACTCTCATAGGAAACACCATATATTTT.

The CDR3 region is CASSRGTDTGELFF. The CDR3 region has the DNA TGTGCCAGCTCACGGGGGACTGACACCGGGGAGCTGTTTTTT. The J gene is TRBJ2-2, the V gene TRBV18; tentatively, D is TRBD2 (6 bases). V was cut by 4 bases and J by 3 bases, with 9 bases left in between. The CDR3 is 14 amino acids. Germline-derived CDR1 and CDR2 are KGHSH and LQKENI.

This clone was counted only a few times. This sequence joins TRBV19 and TRBJ2-5; tentatively, D is TRBD2 (6 bases). Germline V CDR1 and CDR2: LNHDA, SQIVND (reference sequence). The CDR3 loop spans 12 amino acids. Deletions cut 4 bases from V and 7 bases from J, with 10 bases between. CDR3 region: CASSTNGGTQYF. CDR3 sequence (DNA): TGTGCCAGTAGTACAAACGGGGGGACCCAGTACTTC. The entire variable domain, with the rest obtained from reference TRBV19 and TRBJ2-5, is as follows: DGGITQSPKYLFRKEGQNVTLSCEQNLNHDAMYWYRQDPGQGLRLIYYSQIVNDFQKGDIAEGYSVSREKKESFPLTVTSAQKNPTAFYLCASSTNGGTQYFGPGTRLLVL.

The chain links TRBV30 to TRBJ2-5; 15 nucleotides agree with TRBD2. The CDR3 is 19 residues long. The V segment lost 0 bases and the J segment 4 bases; nucleotides outside the gene matches: 12. CDR1 is GTSNPN and CDR2 is SVGIG in the germline V gene (reference sequence). CDR3 nucleotides: TGTGCCTGGAGTGTACGCTATGGACTAGCGGGAGGGGTGCGAGAGACCCAGTACTTC. Residues: CAWSVRYGLAGGVRETQYF.

This chain joins TRBV7-2 and TRBJ1-2; D unclear. Germline V lookup: CDR1 SGHTA, CDR2 FQGNSA. CDR3 length equals 13 residues. V was cut by 5 bases and J by 5 bases, with 12 bases left in between. The CDR3 DNA follows: TGTGCCAGCAGCCTGCGATCGGGGTATGGCTACACCTTC. Its translation is CASSLRSGYGYTF.

The chain links TRBV7-9 to TRBJ2-3, with 11 bases identical to TRBD2. Germline V gene lookup returns CDR1 SEHNR and CDR2 FQNEAQ (reference sequence). This CDR3 has 17 residues. J lost 7 bases, V lost 5 bases, and 14 bases had no gene match. The CDR3 loop reads CASSNRGLAGGPNTQYF. For the CDR3, the DNA is TGTGCCAGCAGCAATAGGGGCCTAGCGGGAGGCCCTAATACGCAGTATTTT.

V is TRBV4-1 and J is TRBJ2-2; 13 bases match TRBD2. Germline CDR1 is MGHRA and CDR2 is YSYEKL. This CDR3 spans 17 amino acids. V shed 4 bases and J 6 bases; nucleotides not matched to a gene: 8. CDR3 sequence: CASSPPTSGRAPGELFF. Here the CDR3 DNA reads TGCGCCAGCAGCCCCCCAACTAGCGGGAGGGCCCCCGGGGAGCTGTTTTTT.

This chain joins TRBV5-1 and TRBJ1-1; D remains unclear. CDR3 size: 15 residues. Germline-derived CDR1 and CDR2 are SGHRS and YFSETQ. V lost 3 bases, J lost 6 bases, and 18 bases lay in between. DNA for the CDR3: TGCGCCAGCAGCTGTGCTGTTGACGGCCTGTCTGAAGCTTTCTTT. This codes for CASSCAVDGLSEAFF.

The rearrangement joins TRBV11-2 to TRBJ2-2; 8 bases match TRBD2. V was pared by 7 bases and J by 4 bases, with 14 bases of the junction left unmatched. In germline, CDR1 is SGHAT, CDR2 FQNNGV. The CDR3 is 17 amino acids. This chain's CDR3 is CASILGAGGVGTGELFF. The CDR3 DNA is TGTGCCAGCATTCTGGGGGCGGGAGGAGTGGGCACCGGGGAGCTGTTTTTT. The whole variable domain, filled in from reference TRBV11-2 and TRBJ2-2, reads EAGVAQSPRYKIIEKRQSVAFWCNPISGHATLYWYQQILGQGPKLLIQFQNNGVVDDSQLPKDRFSAERLKGVDSTLKIQPAKLEDSAVYLCASILGAGGVGTGELFFGEGSRLTVL.

The CDR3 DNA is TGTGCCAGCAGGGACTCCGGGACTAGCGCGTACAATGAGCAGTTCTTC. Its protein product is CASRDSGTSAYNEQFF. The chain links TRBV6-6 to TRBJ2-1; 10 nucleotides match TRBD2. CDR1 is MNHNY and CDR2 is SVGAGI in the germline V gene (reference sequence). The CDR3 has 16 amino acids. Trimming removed 6 bases from V and 4 bases from J; junction bases left unmatched: 9.

This clone was seen ten or more times. The chain joins TRBV18 to TRBJ1-1, with D perhaps matching TRBD1 (5 bases). V lost 4 bases, J lost 3 bases, and 9 bases lay in between. The length of the CDR3 is 13 residues. From germline, CDR1 is KGHSH and CDR2 LQKENI. The CDR3 sequence: CASSHGAHTEAFF. The DNA for the CDR3 is TGTGCCAGCTCACACGGGGCGCACACTGAAGCTTTCTTT.

V gene TRBV28 combines with J gene TRBJ1-2; a weak D match, TRBD1 (5 bases). The V gene's germline CDR1 is MDHEN and CDR2 SYDVKM. Trimming pared 4 bases from V and 3 bases from J, leaving 18 bases between. This CDR3 has 16 residues. The CDR3 DNA sequence: TGTGCCAGCAGTTCCTCTTGGAGGGGATGGGACTATGGCTACACCTTC. Translation gives CASSSSWRGWDYGYTF.

The count of this clone is one. The gene calls are TRBV12-2 and TRBJ2-4; TRBD2, the D gene given by the table, was not confirmed from the DNA. TRBV12-2 is labeled a pseudogene. The CDR3 consists of 16 residues. The CDR3 DNA is TGTGCAAGTCGCTCCCGACTAGCGGGAAGGTTTTACATTCAGTACTTC. It codes for CASRSRLAGRFYIQYF.

V usage is TRBV27 and J usage is TRBJ2-7, with D perhaps TRBD2 (7 bases). The CDR3 totals 13 residues. Per germline, CDR1 MNHEY and CDR2 SMNVEV (reference sequence). V gave up 8 bases and J gave up 6 bases, with 17 bases separating them. The CDR3 loop reads CASRGGAILEQYF. As DNA, the CDR3 is TGTGCCAGCCGCGGGGGCGCCATACTCGAGCAGTACTTC.

For this clone: Its ends do not fully match the called genes, so a read error is possible. Different DNA sequences within this sample yield the same CDR3. The CDR3 DNA sequence: TGTGCCAGCAGCCTAGCAGCAGACACAGATACGCAGTATTTT. Its translation is CASSLAADTDTQYF. The chain couples TRBV7-9 to TRBJ2-3; tentative D call: TRBD2 (5 bases). The CDR3 length is 14 residues. CDR1 SEHNR and CDR2 FQNEAQ come from the germline V gene (reference sequence).

This sequence joins TRBV11-2 and TRBJ2-3; TRBD2 agrees at 9 bases. The trim removed 1 base at V and 2 bases at J, leaving 7 bases unmatched. The CDR3 has 17 residues. Germline CDR1 and CDR2: SGHAT and FQNNGV. CDR3 in amino acids: CASSLVGPSGNTDTQYF. DNA of the CDR3: TGTGCCAGCAGCTTAGTAGGGCCTAGCGGGAACACAGATACGCAGTATTTT.

About this clone: This likely came from a read error, as a far larger clone is one base away. Other nucleotide sequences from this sample produce the same CDR3. J is TRBJ2-7 and V is TRBV2; D is ambiguous. The germline CDR1 and CDR2 sequences are SNHLY and FYNNEI. Trimming cost V 6 bases and J 4 bases, with 7 bases left between them. The CDR3 runs to 11 residues. CDR3: CASSNSYEQYF. CDR3 sequence (DNA): TGTGCCAGCAGCAACTCATACGAGCAGTACTTC. Variable domain in full (rest from reference TRBV2 and TRBJ2-7): EPEVTQTPSHQVTQMGQEVILRCVPISNHLYFYWYRQILGQKVEFLVSFYNNEISEKSEIFDDQFSVERPDGSNFTLKIRSTKLEDSAMYFCASSNSYEQYFGPGTRLTVT.

This clone is a singleton in its sample. The chain uses TRBV7-9 and TRBJ2-1, with a tentative D call TRBD2 (6 bases). CDR1 and CDR2 (germline): SEHNR, FQNEAQ (reference sequence). The length of the CDR3 is 15 residues. V lost 5 bases, J lost 6 bases, and 17 bases lay in between. CDR3 DNA sequence: TGTGCCAGCAGCCCCTGGGAGGCCGCCGGCAATGAGCAGTTCTTC. It encodes CASSPWEAAGNEQFF.

This chain links TRBV28 with TRBJ2-1, with 12 bases lining up with TRBD2. The CDR3 runs to 15 residues. CDR1 and CDR2 from the germline V gene are MDHEN and SYDVKM. V gave up 6 bases and J gave up 4 bases; unmatched junction bases: 4. The CDR3 DNA reads TGTGCCAGCAGGAAGGGACTAGCGGGTTACAATGAGCAGTTCTTC. Its translation is CASRKGLAGYNEQFF. Drawing the rest from reference TRBV28 and TRBJ2-1, the complete variable domain is DVKVTQSSRYLVKRTGEKVFLECVQDMDHENMFWYRQDPGLGLRLIYFSYDVKMKEKGDIPEGYSVSREKKERFSLILESASTNQTSMYLCASRKGLAGYNEQFFGPGTRLTVL.

A note on this clone: Different DNA sequences within this sample yield the same CDR3. J is TRBJ2-7 and V is TRBV4-2; 7 positions agree with TRBD2. Trimming took 0 bases from V and 1 from J; bases not matched to a gene: 9. The CDR3 spans 17 residues. Germline CDR1 LGHNA, CDR2 YNFKEQ. CDR3 bases: TGTGCCAGCAGCCAAGAACAGGCGGGAGAAGGTTCCTACGAGCAGTACTTC. It yields the protein CASSQEQAGEGSYEQYF.

The chain uses TRBV5-6 and TRBJ2-7; possibly TRBD1 for D (5 bases). The germline CDR1 and CDR2 sequences are SGHDT and YYEEEE. Trimming cost V 4 bases and J 2 bases, with 10 bases left between them. This CDR3 region has 13 residues. The DNA of the CDR3 is TGTGCCAGCAGCCCAGGGTTTACCTACGAGCAGTACTTC. This gives the protein CASSPGFTYEQYF. Using reference TRBV5-6 and TRBJ2-7 for the parts outside the CDR3, the full variable domain is DAGVTQSPTHLIKTRGQQVTLRCSPKSGHDTVSWYQQALGQGPQFIFQYYEEEERQRGNFPDRFSGHQFPNYSSELNVNALLLGDSALYLCASSPGFTYEQYFGPGTRLTVT.

The chain carries TRBV27 and TRBJ1-5, with D unclear. Germline CDR1 is MNHEY and CDR2 is SMNVEV (reference sequence). V shed 2 bases and J shed 4 bases, with 3 bases lying between them. The CDR3 runs 12 residues. The CDR3 DNA sequence: TGTGCCAGCAGTTTACTAAATCAGCCCCAGCATTTT. Protein product: CASSLLNQPQHF.

The rearrangement uses TRBV7-3 and TRBJ2-5; no firm D call. V was cut by 1 base and J by 5 bases, with 8 bases left in between. The CDR3 totals 13 residues. CDR1 SGHTA and CDR2 FQGTGA come from the germline V gene. The CDR3 sequence: CASSLIVGETQYF. CDR3 nucleotide sequence: TGTGCCAGCAGCTTAATAGTCGGCGAGACCCAGTACTTC. The entire variable domain, with the rest obtained from reference TRBV7-3 and TRBJ2-5, is as follows: GAGVSQTPSNKVTEKGKYVELRCDPISGHTALYWYRQSLGQGPEFLIYFQGTGAADDSGLPNDRFFAVRPEGSVSTLKIQRTERGDSAVYLCASSLIVGETQYFGPGTRLLVL.

This rearrangement joins TRBV10-3 to TRBJ2-1, with 8 bases fitting TRBD2. CDR3 length: 14 residues. Germline values: CDR1 ENHRY, CDR2 SYGVKD. J gave up 8 bases and V 5 bases, and 8 bases lay outside the gene matches. The CDR3 DNA is TGTGCCATCAGTAGGGCGGGAGGACTCGATGAGCAGTTCTTC. Its translation is CAISRAGGLDEQFF.

At least ten counts were recorded for this clone. The rearrangement joins TRBV4-3 to TRBJ2-1; D unclear. This CDR3 spans 15 amino acids. Germline CDR1 reads LGHNA; CDR2 reads YSLEER. Between the trimmed V and J ends, which lost 1 base and 2 bases, there was a span of 9 bases. The CDR3 protein is CASSQGPGTYNEQFF. The CDR3 DNA follows: TGCGCCAGCAGCCAAGGACCAGGAACCTACAATGAGCAGTTCTTC.

This clone is a singleton in its sample. Other DNA sequences from this sample encode an identical CDR3 as well. The chain couples TRBV5-1 to TRBJ2-7; the D call may be TRBD1 or TRBD2 (5 bases each). V lost 1 base and J 5 bases, leaving 7 bases between the germline ends. The CDR3 runs to 12 residues. The germline V gene has CDR1 SGHRS and CDR2 YFSETQ. Written as DNA, the CDR3 is TGCGCCAGCAGCTTGAGAGGGGACGAGCAGTACTTC. It specifies CASSLRGDEQYF.

The chain has TRBV15 and TRBJ2-3; 10 positions agree with TRBD2. The CDR3 runs 16 residues. Germline V gene data show CDR1 as LNHNV and CDR2 as YYDKDF (reference sequence). Trimming cost V 4 bases and J 1 base; bases outside gene matches: 5. The CDR3 protein is CATSTLTSGGTDTQYF. The CDR3 DNA is TGTGCCACCAGCACACTAACTAGCGGGGGCACAGATACGCAGTATTTT.

This chain joins TRBV7-2 and TRBJ2-7, with D perhaps matching TRBD2 (5 bases). The V and J ends lost 4 bases and 5 bases respectively, with 12 bases between them. Looked up from germline, CDR1 is SGHTA and CDR2 is FQGNSA. The CDR3 contains 13 residues. CDR3 in amino acids: CASSSPGVHEQYF. The CDR3 DNA reads TGTGCCAGCAGCTCCCCCGGGGTACACGAGCAGTACTTC.

The count of this clone is one. V gene TRBV18 combines with J gene TRBJ2-7, with D possibly matching TRBD1 (7 bases). The V gene lost 5 bases and the J gene lost 6 bases, with 23 bases spanning the gap. The germline gives CDR1 KGHSH, CDR2 LQKENI. This CDR3 spans 16 amino acids. CDR3 nucleotide sequence: TGTGCCAGCTCAAACGCACAGGGGCCCGGGGGAGGCGAGCAGTACTTC. Translating gives CASSNAQGPGGGEQYF.

This chain links TRBV28 with TRBJ1-5; D possibly corresponds to TRBD1 (6 bases). In germline, CDR1 is MDHEN, CDR2 SYDVKM. This CDR3 has 15 residues. V shed 10 bases and J shed 5 bases, with 21 bases lying between them. The CDR3 nucleotides read TGTGCCACCGTGCCCGGGACACAGACCTATCAGCCCCAGCATTTT. Its translation is CATVPGTQTYQPQHF.

Concerning this clone: This is likely an artifact of a read error, given a far larger clone one base away. This sequence joins TRBV29-1 and TRBJ1-2; possibly TRBD1 for D (5 bases). CDR1 and CDR2 (germline): SQVTM, ANQGSEA. The ends were cut back, 0 bases at V and 8 bases at J, with 16 bases in the middle. The CDR3 loop spans 14 amino acids. The CDR3 nucleotides read TGCAGCGTTGAAGATGAGGTCAGGGCAGGCGGCTACACCTTC. This codes for CSVEDEVRAGGYTF.

This rearrangement joins TRBV9 to TRBJ2-3; D is undetermined. Between the trimmed V and J ends, which lost 4 bases and 6 bases, there was a span of 6 bases. There are 11 residues in the CDR3. Germline-derived CDR1 and CDR2 are SGDLS and YYNGEE. As DNA, the CDR3 is TGTGCCAGCAGCATGACCGATACGCAGTATTTT. It yields the protein CASSMTDTQYF.